Sequencing of this TCR beta chain was carried out in a study of radiotherapy plus CTLA-4 blockade in lung cancer. The method was immunoSEQ multiplex PCR; TCRdb's version includes in-frame clones alone and lacks a portion of them. Of about 91,000 clones listed, roughly 78% are singletons. Findings and caveats of the study: In blood, after radiotherapy plus ipilimumab, tumor-derived TCR clones expanded. Response, reportedly, was best predicted by interferon-beta along with early blood T cell clone dynamics.

Focal radiation and CTLA-4 blockade (ipilimumab) were tested in chemo-refractory metastatic non-small-cell lung cancer patients. As for this clone: What it recognizes is unknown.

This CDR3 is built from 16 residues. Germline V gene lookup returns CDR1 MNHEY and CDR2 SVGAGI. The V segment lost 0 bases and the J segment 10 bases; nucleotides outside the gene matches: 12. The sequence came from a human donor with non-small cell lung cancer that progressed on radiotherapy plus ipilimumab. The input for sequencing was peripheral blood, taken from a patient treated with radiotherapy plus ipilimumab. V usage is TRBV6-5 and J usage is TRBJ2-1, with 7 bases aligning to TRBD2. CDR3 nucleotides: TGTGCCAGCAGTTACTCTCCGGGACTACCTGCAGAGGAGCAGTTCTTC. Translated, it gives CASSYSPGLPAEEQFF.